A single sample is the source of the 19 T cell receptor beta chains below, sequenced in a study of cytomegalovirus exposure and HLA in healthy donors. PCR used 60 Vbeta primers and 13 Jbeta primers. Profiled with immunoSEQ multiplex PCR; TCRdb holds only in-frame clones, not every one. In the table there are 150,000 to 200,000 clones, 80% to 90% of which are singletons. Material for sequencing was PBMCs. Receptors were obtained from a young man in good health and CMV-seropositive.

The chain couples TRBV19 to TRBJ1-3; TRBD1 agrees at 7 bases. CDR1 is LNHDA and CDR2 is SQIVND in the germline V gene (reference sequence). V gave up 9 bases and J gave up 3 bases; unmatched junction bases: 11. This CDR3 has 15 amino acids. CDR3 coding DNA: TGTGCCAGCCAGACGGACAGGTCAAGTGGAAACACCATATATTTT. This sequence encodes CASQTDRSSGNTIYF.

The chain combines TRBV30 with TRBJ1-4; possible D gene TRBD1, 6 bases. The CDR3 runs to 13 residues. Germline CDR1 is GTSNPN and CDR2 is SVGIG (reference sequence). The V end lost 5 bases, the J end lost 8 bases, and 15 bases lay between the germline ends. The CDR3 DNA follows: TGTGCCTGGGGAAGGGGGAAGGGCGAAAAACTGTTTTTT. It codes for CAWGRGKGEKLFF. The full variable domain, completed using reference TRBV30 and TRBJ1-4, is SQTIHQWPATLVQPVGSPLSLECTVEGTSNPNLYWYRQAAGRGLQLLFYSVGIGQISSEVPQNLSASRPQDRQFILSSKKLLLSDSGFYLCAWGRGKGEKLFFGSGTQLSVL.

This clone was recorded a few times. The CDR3 nucleotides read TGTGCCATCAGGCCCGGGACAGGGGACCTCCGTAACTATGGCTACACCTTC. It specifies CAIRPGTGDLRNYGYTF. V usage is TRBV10-3 and J usage is TRBJ1-2; 10 bases match TRBD1. Looked up from germline, CDR1 is ENHRY and CDR2 is SYGVKD. With V trimmed by 6 bases and J by 1 base, 11 bases remained unmatched. This CDR3 has 17 amino acids.

The J gene is TRBJ1-1, the V gene TRBV9; D possibly corresponds to TRBD1 (6 bases). Germline V gene data show CDR1 as SGDLS and CDR2 as YYNGEE. This CDR3 contains 16 residues. The V end was cut by 3 bases, the J end by 2 bases, with 17 bases between. CDR3 DNA sequence: TGTGCCAGCAGCGGGTCATCCCGGGACACTAACACTGAAGCTTTCTTT. This codes for CASSGSSRDTNTEAFF.

This chain links TRBV7-2 with TRBJ1-3; D is possibly TRBD1 (6 bases). V was clipped by 4 bases and J by 5 bases, with 15 bases between them. This CDR3 region has 15 residues. Germline loops: CDR1 SGHTA, CDR2 FQGNSA. The CDR3 spells CASSYRAESRNTIYF. CDR3 bases: TGTGCCAGCAGCTACAGGGCCGAGAGTAGAAACACCATATATTTT.

This rearrangement joins TRBV15 to TRBJ2-2; 10 bases line up with TRBD2. Germline values: CDR1 LNHNV, CDR2 YYDKDF (reference sequence). V shed 6 bases and J 4 bases; nucleotides not matched to a gene: 2. This CDR3 is built from 14 residues. CDR3 DNA: TGTGCCACCAGAGAGCGGGGGGGCACCGGGGAGCTGTTTTTT. Translated: CATRERGGTGELFF.

V and J are TRBV7-9 and TRBJ2-4; D is perhaps TRBD1 (5 bases). The CDR3 consists of 16 residues. V dropped 5 bases and J dropped 0 bases, with 14 bases sitting between them. Germline V gives CDR1 SEHNR, CDR2 FQNEAQ (reference sequence). The DNA for the CDR3 is TGTGCCAGCAGCCCGAGGACACCACTAGCCAAAAACATTCAGTACTTC. The encoded protein is CASSPRTPLAKNIQYF.

The V and J genes are TRBV4-1 and TRBJ2-7, with 11 bases identical to TRBD1. CDR3 length: 14 amino acids. The junction had 1 base not matched to a gene; V was cut back by 4 bases and J by 2 bases. Germline V lookup: CDR1 MGHRA, CDR2 YSYEKL. CDR3 in amino acids: CASSPDRGPYEQYF. The CDR3 nucleotides are TGCGCCAGCAGCCCGGACAGGGGGCCCTACGAGCAGTACTTC.

The DNA of the CDR3 is TGTGCCAGCAGCTTAGAGGACAGGGCAAGCAATCAGCCCCAGCATTTT. This codes for CASSLEDRASNQPQHF. The V call is TRBV7-8, the J call TRBJ1-5, with 8 nucleotides matching TRBD1. The germline V gene has CDR1 SGHVS and CDR2 FQNEAQ. V shed 1 base and J 1 base; nucleotides not matched to a gene: 3. CDR3 length equals 16 residues.

In this sample, this clone turned up once. J is TRBJ1-3 and V is TRBV6-5, with D perhaps matching TRBD1 (5 bases). The V gene lost 6 bases and the J gene lost 1 base, with 10 bases spanning the gap. The CDR3 contains 14 residues. Germline V gene data show CDR1 as MNHEY and CDR2 as SVGAGI. The CDR3 sequence is CASRGTSSGNTIYF. In DNA, the CDR3 is TGTGCCAGCAGGGGGACTTCTTCTGGAAACACCATATATTTT.

This clone turned up a few times. CDR3 in DNA: TGTGCCACAAGACTAGCGGGGGGTTACGAGCAGTACTTC. It is translated as CATRLAGGYEQYF. V usage is TRBV27 and J usage is TRBJ2-7; 13 bases are shared with TRBD2. This CDR3 is built from 13 residues. Germline CDR1 is MNHEY and CDR2 is SMNVEV (reference sequence). V lost 10 bases and J lost 4; bases outside the gene matches: 4.

V usage is TRBV29-1 and J usage is TRBJ1-1, with TRBD1 identical over 8 bases. The CDR3 sequence is 13 residues long. V lost 4 bases to trimming and J lost 5 bases; unmatched junction nucleotides: 6. The germline CDR1 and CDR2 sequences are SQVTM and ANQGSEA. CDR3 in DNA: TGCAGCGTTGTGTTTCAGGGGGCAACTGAAGCTTTCTTT. Residues: CSVVFQGATEAFF.

V gene TRBV7-6 combines with J gene TRBJ2-7; D unresolved. Germline-derived CDR1 and CDR2 are SGHVS and FNYEAQ. The V and J ends lost 5 bases and 3 bases respectively, with 8 bases between them. This CDR3 region has 12 residues. CDR3 DNA: TGTGCCAGCAGCCCTTCGGGCTACGAGCAGTACTTC. This gives the protein CASSPSGYEQYF.

V usage is TRBV14 and J usage is TRBJ2-7, with D possibly matching TRBD2 (5 bases). The ends were cut back, 3 bases at V and 0 bases at J, with 15 bases in the middle. Germline V lookup: CDR1 SGHDN, CDR2 FVKESK. CDR3 length equals 16 residues. CDR3 amino acids: CASSHPVPGSSYEQYF. CDR3 DNA sequence: TGTGCCAGCAGCCACCCTGTCCCGGGAAGCTCCTACGAGCAGTACTTC.

The chain's CDR3 is CATSRDWATRAYEQYF. The CDR3, as DNA: TGTGCCACCAGCAGAGATTGGGCCACTAGGGCCTACGAGCAGTACTTC. The chain links TRBV15 to TRBJ2-7; the D gene is possibly TRBD2 (5 bases). Per the germline V gene, CDR1 is LNHNV and CDR2 is YYDKDF (reference sequence). The CDR3 contains 16 residues. V dropped 0 bases and J dropped 2 bases, with 14 bases sitting between them.

The chain is built from TRBV7-2 and TRBJ1-3; a weak D match, TRBD1 (5 bases). The ends were cut back, 2 bases at V and 4 bases at J, with 9 bases in the middle. Germline loops: CDR1 SGHTA, CDR2 FQGNSA. The CDR3 runs 14 residues. The CDR3 sequence is CASSLPGNGNTIYF. The CDR3 coding sequence is TGTGCCAGCAGCTTACCAGGGAACGGAAACACCATATATTTT. The complete variable domain, with remaining parts taken from reference TRBV7-2 and TRBJ1-3, reads GAGVSQSPSNKVTEKGKDVELRCDPISGHTALYWYRQSLGQGLEFLIYFQGNSAPDKSGLPSDRFSAERTGGSVSTLTIQRTQQEDSAVYLCASSLPGNGNTIYFGEGSWLTVV.

This chain joins TRBV6-1 and TRBJ1-2; D is perhaps TRBD1 (5 bases). The V gene lost 2 bases and the J gene lost 3 bases, with 16 bases spanning the gap. The germline V gene encodes CDR1 MNHNS and CDR2 SASEGT. The CDR3 is 16 amino acids. This CDR3 reads CASSELYGQTDYGYTF. The CDR3, as DNA: TGTGCCAGCAGTGAACTTTACGGCCAGACAGACTATGGCTACACCTTC.

This chain joins TRBV7-8 and TRBJ2-2; D is ambiguous. The length of the CDR3 is 11 residues. V gave up 4 bases and J gave up 6 bases, with 3 bases separating them. The germline CDR1 and CDR2 sequences are SGHVS and FQNEAQ. The CDR3 region is CASSSPGELFF. CDR3 nucleotides: TGTGCCAGCAGCTCTCCCGGGGAGCTGTTTTTT.

V gene TRBV5-4 combines with J gene TRBJ2-5; tentatively, D is TRBD2 (6 bases). The DNA end is more similar to TRBJ2-7, so the J call may be wrong. This CDR3 is 13 amino acids long. Germline V gives CDR1 SGHNT, CDR2 YYREEE (reference sequence). This chain's CDR3 is CASSLGGPYEQYF. CDR3 in DNA: TGTGCCAGCAGCTTAGGAGGGCCCTACGAGCAGTACTTC.